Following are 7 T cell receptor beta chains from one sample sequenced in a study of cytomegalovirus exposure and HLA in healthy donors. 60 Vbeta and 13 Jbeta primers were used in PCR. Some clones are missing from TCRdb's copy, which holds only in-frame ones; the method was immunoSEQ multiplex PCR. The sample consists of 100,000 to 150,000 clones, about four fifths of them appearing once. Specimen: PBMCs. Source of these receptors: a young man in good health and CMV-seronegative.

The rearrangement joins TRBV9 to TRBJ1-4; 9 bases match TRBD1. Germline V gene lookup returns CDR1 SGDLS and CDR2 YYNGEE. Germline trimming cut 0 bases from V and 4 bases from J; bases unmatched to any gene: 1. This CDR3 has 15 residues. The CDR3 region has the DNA TGTGCCAGCAGCGTAGGACAGGGGGGTAATGAAAAACTGTTTTTT. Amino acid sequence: CASSVGQGGNEKLFF.

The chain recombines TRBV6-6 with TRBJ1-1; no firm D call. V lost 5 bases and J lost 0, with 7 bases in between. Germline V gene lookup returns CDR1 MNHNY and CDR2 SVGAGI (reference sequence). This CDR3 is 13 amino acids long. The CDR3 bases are TGTGCCAGCAGTCCTAGACTGAACACTGAAGCTTTCTTT. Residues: CASSPRLNTEAFF.

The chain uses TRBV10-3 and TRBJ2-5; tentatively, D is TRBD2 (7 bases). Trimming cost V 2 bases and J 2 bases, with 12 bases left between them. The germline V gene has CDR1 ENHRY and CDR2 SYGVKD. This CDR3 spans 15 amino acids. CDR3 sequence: CAISEGGAGQETQYF. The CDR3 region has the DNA TGTGCCATCAGTGAGGGGGGGGCGGGGCAAGAGACCCAGTACTTC.

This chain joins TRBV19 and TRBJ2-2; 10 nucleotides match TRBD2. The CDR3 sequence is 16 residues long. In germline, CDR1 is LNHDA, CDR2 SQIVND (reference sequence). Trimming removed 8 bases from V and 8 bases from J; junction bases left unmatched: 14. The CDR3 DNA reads TGTGCCAGTGGAATCGGGGTGCTAGCGGGGGCGGGGGAGCTGTTTTTT. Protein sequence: CASGIGVLAGAGELFF.

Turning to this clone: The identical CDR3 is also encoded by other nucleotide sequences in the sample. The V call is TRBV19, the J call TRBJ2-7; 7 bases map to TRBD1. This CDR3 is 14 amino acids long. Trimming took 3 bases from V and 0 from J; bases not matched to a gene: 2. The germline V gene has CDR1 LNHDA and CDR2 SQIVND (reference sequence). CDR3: CASSIRQGSYEQYF. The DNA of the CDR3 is TGTGCCAGTAGTATCAGACAGGGCTCCTACGAGCAGTACTTC.

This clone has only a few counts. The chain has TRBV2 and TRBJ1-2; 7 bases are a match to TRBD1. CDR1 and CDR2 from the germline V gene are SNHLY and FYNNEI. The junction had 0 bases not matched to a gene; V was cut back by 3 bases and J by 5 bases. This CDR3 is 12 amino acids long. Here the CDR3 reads CASSETGYGYTF. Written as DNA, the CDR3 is TGTGCCAGCAGTGAGACAGGGTATGGCTACACCTTC.

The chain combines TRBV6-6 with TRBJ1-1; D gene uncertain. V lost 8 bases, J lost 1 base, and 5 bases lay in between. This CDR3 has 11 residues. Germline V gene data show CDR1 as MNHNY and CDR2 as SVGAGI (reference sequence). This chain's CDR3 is CASGPNTEAFF. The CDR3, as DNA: TGTGCCAGCGGGCCGAACACTGAAGCTTTCTTT.